This T cell receptor (beta chain) was identified in a study of T cells in Graves' hyperthyroidism and ophthalmopathy. Amplification of TCR beta CDR3 regions was performed using RNA transcripts as template. In the first-round RT-PCR of the TCR CDR3, the HTBI primer set was used. MiXCR was run by TCRdb on the multiplex PCR reads, yielding one entry per CDR3 protein. This sample has fewer than 650,000 distinct CDR3 sequences, with more than 13% found just once. This clonotype has at least ten counts. Its specificity is not known. The PBMCs studied were ones that came from 10 ml fresh peripheral blood. The study's findings and limits: The model foresaw ophthalmopathy a median approximately 6.1 months prior to onset.

The V gene's germline CDR1 is ENHRY and CDR2 SYGVKD. The V end lost 2 bases, the J end lost 4 bases, and 17 bases lay between the germline ends. There are 17 residues in the CDR3. The receptor's source is a woman aged 18-29 years with Graves' ophthalmopathy. The rearrangement joins TRBV10-3 to TRBJ1-4, with D unresolved. The sample taken for sequencing was blood. The CDR3 DNA reads TGTGCCATCAGTGAGAGGGCCGCAGCTACCCTTAATGAAAAACTGTTTTTT. Amino acid sequence: CAISERAAATLNEKLFF.